A selection of T cell receptor beta chains follows, all from one sample in a study of a mutant IDH1 vaccine in newly diagnosed glioma. Assay used: immunoSEQ multiplex PCR; TCRdb lists only in-frame clones, some missing. The table includes about 88,000 clones, about 80% detected once. This specimen consisted of PBMCs, obtained from a glioma patient treated with radiotherapy, temozolomide or both. These receptors all stem from a man aged 35-49 years with glioma. Some clones in this sample may be carry-over from other donors' samples. CDR3s include the opening cysteine and the closing phenylalanine or tryptophan.

TRBV30	CAWSSGGDQPQHF
TRBV7-2	CASSLGAAGALSTGELFF
TRBV6-7	CASSHPGGTNTEAFF
TRBV6-1	CASSVLDNTGELFF
TRBV29-1	CSGSGTGGETQYF
TRBV19	CASSIDLPGPGNQPQHF
TRBV29-1	CSVLLSSGGANTGELFF
TRBV7-9	CASSFLPGQGVYGYTF
TRBV6-5	CASSYSVRGQETQYF
TRBV9	CASSNGARDGYTF
TRBV11-3	CASSLGDSGGANEQFF
TRBV6-5	CASSPGTTYEQYF
TRBV2	CASSEATIAEKLFF
TRBV6-1	CASSEIFLDSPLHF
TRBV11-2	CASSQGTASYEQYF
TRBV7-2	CASSLAGETQYF
TRBV18	CASSPLYRGAVERSSYNSPLHF
TRBV29-1	CSVDETSRGYTF
TRBV25-1	CASSESAGFVGKLFF
TRBV6-1	CASSPRQGQYGYTF
TRBV29-1	CSGTGIGNTEAFF
TRBV6-5	CASSYRRMNTEAFF
TRBV6-6	CASMRQGADQPQHF
TRBV5-4	CASTRWGQGTVYGNEQFF
TRBV27	CASSLRDRASEAFF